This T cell receptor (beta chain) was obtained from a study of blood T cell repertoires in COVID-19. Study-level information: Acute and convalescent COVID-19 samples came from the United States, Italy and Spain. Nucleic acid was either cDNA or gDNA, and it came from T cells, B-cell-depleted T cells, or PBMCs.

In this sample, this clone turned up once. Study processing details: Estimates of nucleated cell counts were drawn from the amplification of reference gene primers. TCRdb's copy holds only in-frame clones and misses some; the assay was immunoSEQ multiplex PCR. V and J calls and clone size are copied from that table; D and trimming were computed from the DNA. The sample has some 290,000 clones; 65% to 90% are singletons. The V and J ends lost 0 bases and 7 bases respectively, with 10 bases between them. CDR3 length equals 14 residues. CDR1 LGHNA and CDR2 YNFKEQ come from the germline V gene. The rearrangement links TRBV4-2 to TRBJ2-1; TRBD1 is a possible D gene (6 bases). This TCR was recovered from a woman in her sixties or seventies with active or convalescent COVID-19. Sequenced: peripheral blood. CDR3 sequence: CASSQDGTQNEQFF. Here the CDR3 DNA reads TGTGCCAGCAGCCAAGATGGGACACAGAATGAGCAGTTCTTC.